This T cell receptor beta chain was identified during a study of identifying expanded T cells in peripheral blood. Overall study findings and caveats: Across healthy donors, higher total template counts meant significantly greater approximately two-week count variance. Differentially abundant clones: roughly 1.2 between replicates, 16.4 at two to three weeks, approximately 19 at four.

Repertoires were generated with immunoSEQ multiplex PCR, while TCRdb's copy carries only in-frame clones and drops some. This repertoire shows about 78,000 clones, 84% found once; its top ten account for 18%. In regard to this clone: Its antigen is unknown.

This CDR3 comprises 14 residues. The V gene's germline CDR1 is SGHAT and CDR2 FQNNGV. V shed 1 base and J 5 bases; nucleotides not matched to a gene: 3. Healthy donors had no documented immune events, such as infections, while sampled. The rearrangement uses TRBV11-2 and TRBJ2-7; 9 bases are a match to TRBD2. Source material: blood. The source is a person between 18 and 75 years old in good health. DNA of the CDR3: TGTGCCAGCAGCTTAGCCGCGGGAGGGGACGAGCAGTACTTC. Translation: CASSLAAGGDEQYF.